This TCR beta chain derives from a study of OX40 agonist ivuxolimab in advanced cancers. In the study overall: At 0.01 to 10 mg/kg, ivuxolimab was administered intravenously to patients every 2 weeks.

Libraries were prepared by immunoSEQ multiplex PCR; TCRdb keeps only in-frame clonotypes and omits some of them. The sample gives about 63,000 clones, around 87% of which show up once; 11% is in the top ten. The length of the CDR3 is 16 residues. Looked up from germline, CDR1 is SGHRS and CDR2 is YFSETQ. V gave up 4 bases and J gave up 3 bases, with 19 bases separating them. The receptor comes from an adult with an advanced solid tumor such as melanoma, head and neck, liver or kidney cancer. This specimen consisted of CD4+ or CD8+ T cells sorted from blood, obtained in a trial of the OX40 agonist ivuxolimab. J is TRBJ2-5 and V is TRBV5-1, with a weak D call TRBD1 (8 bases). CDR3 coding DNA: TGCGCCAGCAGCCCGAGACAGGGGAGCGGGGAAGAGACCCAGTACTTC. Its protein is CASSPRQGSGEETQYF.